This T cell receptor (beta chain) was sequenced for a study of blood T cell repertoires in COVID-19. Study-wide context: From the United States, Italy and Spain came samples of acute and convalescent COVID-19. Sources were T cells, B-cell-depleted T cells, or PBMCs; the material itself was cDNA or gDNA.

Followed longitudinally, the Seattle patients had been enrolled during active infection. Original analysis: Reference gene primers were amplified, and this amplification served to estimate nucleated cell counts. Libraries were prepared by immunoSEQ multiplex PCR; TCRdb keeps only in-frame clonotypes and omits some of them. V, J and clone size are taken as reported in that table, and D and trimming were inferred from the DNA itself. Found here are about 260,000 clones, more than 85% of them singletons; the top ten hold 2% to 3%. The TCR comes from a person aged 18-35 years with COVID-19, enrolled during active disease. The specimen was peripheral blood.

The CDR3 sequence is CASSYGTGGKDTQYF. The CDR3 region has the DNA TGTGCCAGCAGTTACGGGACAGGGGGTAAAGATACGCAGTATTTT. The rearrangement links TRBV6-6 to TRBJ2-3, with 11 bases fitting TRBD1. V dropped 2 bases and J dropped 5; count of bases not matched to a gene: 3. CDR1 is MNHNY and CDR2 is SVGAGI in the germline V gene (reference sequence). The CDR3 runs to 15 residues.